This TCR beta chain appears in the sequencing data of a study of OX40 agonist ivuxolimab in advanced cancers. The study in broad terms: Ivuxolimab, which targeted the costimulatory receptor OX40 (CD134), was an agonistic, fully human IgG2 monoclonal antibody. Prior anti-PD-1, anti-PD-L1 or anti-CTLA-4 therapy was permitted, and checkpoint inhibitors had been received by about 37% of dose-escalation patients. Partial responses occurred in three dose-escalation patients, of whom one had hepatocellular carcinoma and two had cutaneous melanoma. The point of sequencing TCRbeta in the periphery was to test whether ivuxolimab changed TCR sequence diversity and drove clonal T-cell expansion. Intravenous ivuxolimab was administered to patients every 2 weeks at six dose levels: 0.01, 0.1, 0.3, 1.5, 3 and 10 mg/kg. The monotherapy dose-escalation portion (N ≈ 55 patients) of the phase I ivuxolimab trial is reported in the paper. Of the roughly 52 dose-escalation patients, hepatocellular carcinoma was present in approximately 20, melanoma in approximately 15, renal cell carcinoma in 9 and head and neck cancer in 9. In the dose-escalation cohort, 65% to 85% of patients were male, and the mean age was 60 years with a range of roughly 20 to 79.

Points the paper makes about the study in general: Which antigens the clonally expanded peripheral T cells were specific for was not determined. At doses from 0.1 to 3.0 mg/kg, clonal expansion was seen in both CD4+ and CD8+ blood T cells between baseline and week 6. Low levels of normalized T-cell clonal expansion were also seen in some nonresponding patients. In the 0.1-3.0 mg/kg groups, partial responders were among the patients with the lowest normalized peripheral clonal expansion, particularly in CD8+ T cells. After ivuxolimab, more expanded clones were found on average in CD8+ T cells than in CD4+ T cells.

The trial excluded patients who had a history of autoimmune disease or were on systemic immunosuppression. Peripheral blood for TCR sequencing was collected from all dose cohorts at baseline, on cycle 4 day 1, and on cycle 7 day 1. The samples were drawn from a first-in-human, open-label, multicenter phase I dose-escalation trial of ivuxolimab. Adults with locally advanced or metastatic head and neck squamous cell, hepatocellular, melanoma or renal cell carcinoma were enrolled in the trial. Before TCR sequencing, CD4+ T cells and CD8+ T cells from peripheral blood were sorted into separate populations. This clone was detected a few times. Its antigen is unknown. The input lacks base qualities; no much larger clone sits a single base away. Genomic DNA was isolated from the sorted cells so that the TCRbeta CDR3 region could be sequenced. The immunoSEQ Assay was used for sequencing of TCRbeta CDR3 regions. TCRdb provides this immuneACCESS table in a form limited to in-frame rearrangements. Some clones are lacking; in checked studies, under half of them reflect an unresolved V gene, and why the rest are absent is not known. In this sample the table shows approximately 82,000 clones, around 92% of which occur a single time. 8% to 10% of the sample is held by the ten biggest clonotypes.

Including cysteine and phenylalanine, the CDR3 has 15 amino acids. The sequence is cut down to CDR3 DNA, 45 bases in frame from base 1. Deletion took 5 bases off V and 9 bases off J, with a span of 17 bases between the germline ends. CDR1 and CDR2, per the germline V gene, are SGHTA and FQGNSA. This specimen consisted of CD4+ or CD8+ T cells sorted from blood, obtained in a trial of the OX40 agonist ivuxolimab. The sequence is built from TRBV7-2 and TRBJ1-6; D gene: possibly TRBD1, on 6 matching bases. The TCR comes from an adult with an advanced solid tumor such as melanoma, head and neck, liver or kidney cancer. The CDR3 corresponds to CASSRDIVVSSPLHF. The sequence in DNA is TGTGCCAGCAGCCGGGACATTGTAGTGAGTTCACCCCTCCACTTT.